Sequencing of this T cell receptor beta chain was carried out in a study of blood T cell repertoires in COVID-19. TCRdb's table, derived via immunoSEQ multiplex PCR, lists solely in-frame clones and lacks some. The sample has some 170,000 clones; 80% are singletons. V shed 4 bases, J shed 4 bases, and the junction held 6 bases outside the gene matches. The CDR3 has 15 amino acids. Germline assignment: CDR1 MNHEY and CDR2 SVGAGI. The chain carries TRBV6-5 and TRBJ2-7; 11 positions agree with TRBD2. Source material: PBMCs or T cells enriched from blood (not recorded which). The sequence derives from a man aged 35 to 55 who had recovered from COVID-19. Here the CDR3 reads CASSSQTSGTYEQYF. CDR3 in DNA: TGTGCCAGCAGTTCCCAGACTAGCGGGACGTACGAGCAGTACTTC.